These 2 T cell receptor beta chains came from one sample sequenced in a study of cytomegalovirus exposure and HLA in healthy donors. PCR used 60 Vbeta primers and 13 Jbeta primers. Libraries were prepared by immunoSEQ multiplex PCR; TCRdb keeps only in-frame clonotypes and omits some of them. The profile shows approximately 130,000 clones, about four fifths of them singletons. Material for sequencing was PBMCs. The receptors originated from a woman in her thirties or forties in good health and CMV-seronegative.

The rearrangement joins TRBV6-5 to TRBJ1-2; TRBD1 is a possible D gene (5 bases). The CDR3 has 13 amino acids. Germline CDR1 is MNHEY and CDR2 is SVGAGI. The germline V and J ends were trimmed by 0 bases and 8 bases, with 10 bases remaining between them. The CDR3 spells CASSYSGGGGYTF. DNA of the CDR3: TGTGCCAGCAGTTACTCGGGGGGGGGAGGCTACACCTTC.

This chain connects TRBV25-1 to TRBJ2-5; D ambiguous. Per germline, CDR1 MGHDK and CDR2 SYGVNS. This CDR3 comprises 12 residues. The V end was cut by 5 bases, the J end by 2 bases, with 6 bases between. CDR3 sequence: CASSYGQETQYF. The DNA of the CDR3 is TGTGCCAGCAGTTACGGTCAAGAGACCCAGTACTTC.